This TCR beta chain was sequenced in a study of response to subunit inactivated influenza vaccine. TCRdb reprocessed the RT-PCR reads with MiXCR, giving one entry per CDR3 protein. In the table there are roughly 710,000 distinct CDR3 sequences, 14% of which are singletons. As regards this clonotype: Its antigen remains unknown.

Overall study results and limits: The authors suggested that every seasonal influenza vaccination recruits few new T cells.

The V and J ends lost 0 bases and 5 bases respectively, with 8 bases between them. The CDR3 is made up of 13 amino acids. Germline CDR1 and CDR2: LGHNA and YSLEER. Sequenced material: PBMCs from blood, taken 14 days before vaccination. The chain uses TRBV4-3 and TRBJ2-7; D is undetermined. This clonotype was obtained from a man in his fifties or sixties who received an inactivated influenza vaccine. The CDR3 DNA reads as TGCGCCAGCAGCCAAGATTCTAGGGACGAGCAGTACTTC. Its protein is CASSQDSRDEQYF.